This entry lists 23 T cell receptor beta chains sequenced from one sample in a study of human T cells and chemical hapten exposure. A single record per CDR3 protein comes from TCRdb applying MiXCR to the RACE reads. The profile covers about 380,000 distinct CDR3 sequences, with about 6.9% appearing a single time and around 6.1% taken by the ten largest. Documented time point: patch test 2, 6 weeks after DPC sensitization. Regarding treatment: therapeutic diphenylcyclopropenone sensitization with weekly scalp DPC. The specimen comprised whole blood, sampled in connection with sensitization to the hapten diphenylcyclopropenone (DPC). Every receptor here comes from a woman younger than 35 with alopecia areata. Some clones in this sample may be carry-over from other donors' samples.

The table lists this clonotype with many counts. The rearrangement joins TRBV7-9 to TRBJ2-4, with D possibly matching TRBD1 (6 bases). The length of the CDR3 is 16 residues. Germline lookup yields CDR1 SEHNR and CDR2 FQNEAQ (reference sequence). V dropped 0 bases and J dropped 2 bases, with 11 bases sitting between them. In DNA, the CDR3 is TGTGCCAGCAGCTTAGCTGGGGGCGCTTCCAAAAACATTCAGTACTTC. Encoded protein: CASSLAGGASKNIQYF.

The rearrangement joins TRBV6-5 to TRBJ2-3; 7 bases fit TRBD2. This CDR3 spans 16 amino acids. V gave up 2 bases and J gave up 2 bases; unmatched junction bases: 7. Germline-derived CDR1 and CDR2 are MNHEY and SVGAGI. CDR3 nucleotide sequence: TGTGCCAGCAGTTACGGGATTGCGGGGGACACAGATACGCAGTATTTT. Amino acids: CASSYGIAGDTDTQYF.

The V gene is TRBV6-1, the J gene TRBJ2-5; D gene unclear. This CDR3 contains 10 residues. The germline CDR1 and CDR2 sequences are MNHNS and SASEGT. V was shortened by 8 bases and J by 1 base, with 2 bases between the two germline ends. Written as DNA, the CDR3 is TGTGCCAGCCTCCAAGAGACCCAGTACTTC. Encoded protein: CASLQETQYF.

This clonotype was observed many times. The chain joins TRBV6-1 to TRBJ2-3; 8 bases are a match to TRBD1. V was pared by 10 bases and J by 4 bases, with 10 bases of the junction left unmatched. Germline CDR1 MNHNS, CDR2 SASEGT. The CDR3 sequence is 14 residues long. The chain's CDR3 is CAILDRVEADTQYF. For the CDR3, the DNA is TGTGCCATCCTGGACAGGGTTGAGGCAGATACGCAGTATTTT.

The chain couples TRBV4-1 to TRBJ2-7, with D tentatively TRBD1 (6 bases). V gave up 0 bases and J gave up 5 bases, with 14 bases separating them. CDR3 length equals 15 residues. Germline V gene sequence: CDR1 MGHRA, CDR2 YSYEKL. CDR3 in amino acids: CASSQDWSEGDEQYF. DNA of the CDR3: TGCGCCAGCAGCCAAGACTGGAGTGAGGGGGACGAGCAGTACTTC.

V usage is TRBV3-1 and J usage is TRBJ1-6; D is ambiguous. The CDR3 runs to 17 residues. V dropped 1 base and J dropped 0 bases, with 10 bases sitting between them. The germline V gene has CDR1 LGHDT and CDR2 YNNKEL (reference sequence). The CDR3 bases are TGTGCCAGCAGCCAAGTTGGGAGGGCCTCCTATAATTCACCCCTCCACTTT. This codes for CASSQVGRASYNSPLHF. Combining the CDR3 with reference TRBV3-1 and TRBJ1-6 gives the whole variable domain DTAVSQTPKYLVTQMGNDKSIKCEQNLGHDTMYWYKQDSKKFLKIMFSYNNKELIINETVPNRFSPKSPDKAHLNLHINSLELGDSAVYFCASSQVGRASYNSPLHFGNGTRLTVT.

Only a few counts were recorded for this clonotype. This chain uses TRBV12-3 or TRBV12-4 with TRBJ2-5; D possibly corresponds to TRBD1 (6 bases). This CDR3 spans 16 amino acids. Trimming pared 2 bases from V and 1 base from J, leaving 14 bases between. This CDR3 reads CASSLRGFAPQETQYF. The CDR3 DNA reads as TGTGCCAGCAGTTTAAGGGGGTTTGCTCCCCAAGAGACCCAGTACTTC.

This clonotype was seen a few times. The chain is built from TRBV27 and TRBJ1-2; 7 bases are a match to TRBD1. CDR1 and CDR2 from the germline V gene are MNHEY and SMNVEV (reference sequence). The CDR3 length is 15 residues. V trimming: 9 bases; J trimming: 4 bases; junction bases outside the gene matches: 14. CDR3 protein: CASAPYRGGSYGYTF. In nucleotides, the CDR3 is TGTGCCAGTGCGCCCTACAGGGGCGGGAGCTATGGCTACACCTTC.

The sample holds a few counts of this clonotype. The chain is built from TRBV6-2 or TRBV6-3 and TRBJ2-1; perhaps TRBD1 as D (6 bases). Germline V gives CDR1 MNHEY, CDR2 SVGEGT. V shed 5 bases and J shed 0 bases, with 20 bases lying between them. The CDR3 runs 18 residues. CDR3 bases: TGTGCCAGCAGTGAAAGACGAGGACAGTCTAGCTCCTACAATGAGCAGTTCTTC. It codes for CASSERRGQSSSYNEQFF.

In its sample, this clonotype was seen a few times. The genes are TRBV6-6 and TRBJ1-1; 10 positions match TRBD1. The germline V gene has CDR1 MNHNY and CDR2 SVGAGI (reference sequence). CDR3 size: 15 residues. The V and J ends lost 6 bases and 7 bases, in that order; junction bases with no gene match: 11. The DNA for the CDR3 is TGTGCCAGCAGAAACTTGGACAGGGGGATTGATGAAGCTTTCTTT. This sequence encodes CASRNLDRGIDEAFF.

This clonotype has a handful of counts. CDR3 nucleotide sequence: TGCAGCGTCGCCGTTTTAGCGGGGACCCCCTCTGAGCAGTACTTC. Encoded protein: CSVAVLAGTPSEQYF. This chain joins TRBV29-1 and TRBJ2-7; 8 bases are a match to TRBD2. The CDR3 totals 15 residues. The germline gives CDR1 SQVTM, CDR2 ANQGSEA. Losses at the gene ends were 6 bases for V and 7 bases for J; bases not matched to a gene: 17.

This clonotype was seen many times. The chain joins TRBV12-3 or TRBV12-4 to TRBJ1-4; D remains ambiguous. The length of the CDR3 is 11 residues. V gave up 6 bases and J gave up 8 bases, with 7 bases separating them. The CDR3 bases are TGTGCCAGCAGCTTGCAAGAAAAACTGTTTTTT. Translation gives CASSLQEKLFF.

The chain combines TRBV6-2 or TRBV6-3 with TRBJ2-1; 12 bases line up with TRBD2. CDR1 is MNHEY, CDR2 SVGEGT, per germline. V gave up 5 bases and J gave up 9 bases; unmatched junction bases: 8. The CDR3 consists of 15 residues. The DNA of the CDR3 is TGTGCCAGCAGTGCGACTAGCGGGGGCCGGGCTGAGCAGTTCTTC. Its translation is CASSATSGGRAEQFF.

The sample holds many counts of this clonotype. This rearrangement joins TRBV6-5 to TRBJ1-2; 7 nucleotides match TRBD1. In germline, CDR1 is MNHEY, CDR2 SVGAGI. J was trimmed by 4 bases and V by 0 bases; bases with no gene match: 8. This CDR3 comprises 16 residues. CDR3 sequence (DNA): TGTGCCAGCAGTTACTCGAGGCAGGGGGTGGGCTATGGCTACACCTTC. Translation: CASSYSRQGVGYGYTF.

This chain links TRBV29-1 with TRBJ2-5; no definite D call. Trimming removed 1 base at V and 9 bases at J, with 12 bases between. The CDR3 runs 12 residues. Germline V gene sequence: CDR1 SQVTM, CDR2 ANQGSEA. DNA for the CDR3: TGCAGCGTTGAAGGTCTTGGGTCGGCCCAGTACTTC. The encoded protein is CSVEGLGSAQYF.

This clonotype has just a few counts. The chain carries TRBV5-5 and TRBJ1-5; TRBD1 matches 8 bases. After removal of 5 bases from V and 3 bases from J, the junction contained 13 bases not matched to a gene. The CDR3 sequence is 17 residues long. The germline V gene encodes CDR1 SGHKS and CDR2 YYEKEE (reference sequence). Here the CDR3 DNA reads TGTGCCAGCAGTCCCCTCTTCCGGGACAGGTCCAATCAGCCCCAGCATTTT. Residues: CASSPLFRDRSNQPQHF.

This clonotype occurred many times. The chain joins TRBV13 to TRBJ1-4; D gene uncertain. Germline lookup yields CDR1 PRHDT and CDR2 FYEKMQ (reference sequence). Trimming cost V 2 bases and J 6 bases, with 4 bases left between them. The length of the CDR3 is 12 residues. The CDR3 loop reads CASSLQYEKLFF. DNA of the CDR3: TGTGCCAGCAGCTTACAGTATGAAAAACTGTTTTTT. Based on the CDR3 plus reference TRBV13 and TRBJ1-4, the full variable domain is AAGVIQSPRHLIKEKRETATLKCYPIPRHDTVYWYQQGPGQDPQFLISFYEKMQSDKGSIPDRFSAQQFSDYHSELNMSSLELGDSALYFCASSLQYEKLFFGSGTQLSVL.

This clonotype occurred many times. The rearrangement joins TRBV18 to TRBJ2-3; weak D call: TRBD1 (5 bases). Looked up from germline, CDR1 is KGHSH and CDR2 is LQKENI. The CDR3 totals 15 residues. V was pared by 0 bases and J by 7 bases, with 14 bases between. The CDR3 region is CASSPPQGMVNTQYF. Here the CDR3 DNA reads TGTGCCAGCTCACCACCGCAGGGAATGGTGAATACGCAGTATTTT.

This clonotype was detected a few times. The CDR3 DNA reads TGTGCCAGCACTGAGAGCAGGGCTGGGGCCAACGTCCTGACTTTC. Protein: CASTESRAGANVLTF. The V gene is TRBV6-1, the J gene TRBJ2-6; possible D gene TRBD1, 5 bases. Trimming pared 7 bases from V and 2 bases from J, leaving 12 bases between. In germline, CDR1 is MNHNS, CDR2 SASEGT. There are 15 residues in the CDR3.

This clonotype came up many times. The chain is built from TRBV24-1 and TRBJ2-3; the D is unclear. There are 13 residues in the CDR3. Germline CDR1 is KGHDR and CDR2 is SFDVKD. V lost 5 bases, J lost 6 bases, and 11 bases lay in between. CDR3 region: CATSASSWDTQYF. Written as DNA, the CDR3 is TGTGCCACCAGTGCGTCCAGTTGGGATACGCAGTATTTT.

The V and J genes are TRBV6-5 and TRBJ2-7, with D uncertain. There are 13 residues in the CDR3. Germline CDR1 and CDR2: MNHEY and SVGAGI. Trimming removed 2 bases from V and 1 base from J, with 6 bases in between. The DNA of the CDR3 is TGTGCCAGCAGTTACGGGCAATCCTACGAGCAGTACTTC. This sequence encodes CASSYGQSYEQYF.

The chain links TRBV29-1 to TRBJ2-3; D tentatively fits TRBD1 or TRBD2 (6 bases each). Germline lookup yields CDR1 SQVTM and CDR2 ANQGSEA. V was shortened by 1 base and J by 3 bases, with 17 bases between the two germline ends. This CDR3 spans 16 amino acids. The CDR3 is CSVEGVGGSGTDTQYF. In nucleotides, the CDR3 is TGCAGCGTTGAAGGGGTCGGGGGCTCGGGGACAGATACGCAGTATTTT.

This clonotype was picked up many times. The chain links TRBV7-9 to TRBJ2-1; D remains unclear. The CDR3 contains 16 residues. Per the germline V gene, CDR1 is SEHNR and CDR2 is FQNEAQ (reference sequence). V lost 5 bases, J lost 0 bases, and 14 bases lay in between. CDR3 in amino acids: CASSQSGYDSYNEQFF. The CDR3 nucleotides are TGTGCCAGCAGCCAATCAGGCTACGACTCCTACAATGAGCAGTTCTTC.